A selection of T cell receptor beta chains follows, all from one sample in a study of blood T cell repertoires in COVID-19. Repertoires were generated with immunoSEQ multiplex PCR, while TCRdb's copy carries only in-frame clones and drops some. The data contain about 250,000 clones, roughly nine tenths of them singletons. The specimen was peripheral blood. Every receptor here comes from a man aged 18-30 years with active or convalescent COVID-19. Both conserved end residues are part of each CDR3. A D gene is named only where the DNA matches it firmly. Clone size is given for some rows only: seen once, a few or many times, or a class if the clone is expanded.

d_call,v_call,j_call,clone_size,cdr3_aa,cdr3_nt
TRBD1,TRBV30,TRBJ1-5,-,CAWSPGQHQPQHF,TGTGCCTGGAGTCCGGGACAGCATCAGCCCCAGCATTTT
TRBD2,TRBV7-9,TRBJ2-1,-,CASSLLAGSHEQFF,TGTGCCAGCAGCTTGCTAGCGGGAAGCCATGAGCAGTTCTTC
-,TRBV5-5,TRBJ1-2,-,CASSLGASGNGYTF,TGTGCCAGCAGCTTGGGGGCGAGTGGTAATGGCTACACCTTC
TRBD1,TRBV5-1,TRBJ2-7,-,CASSPDRQYYEQYF,TGCGCCAGCAGCCCGGACAGGCAATACTACGAGCAGTACTTC
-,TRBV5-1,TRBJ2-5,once,CASSRGLLETQYF,TGCGCCAGCTCTAGGGGGTTGTTAGAGACCCAGTACTTC
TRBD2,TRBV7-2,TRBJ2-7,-,CASSFLAASSYEQYF,TGTGCCAGCAGCTTTCTAGCGGCTAGCTCCTACGAGCAGTACTTC
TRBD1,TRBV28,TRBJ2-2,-,CASGDRNTGELFF,TGTGCCAGCGGGGACAGGAACACCGGGGAGCTGTTTTTT
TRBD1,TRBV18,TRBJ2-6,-,CASSPLPGTGTGANVLTF,TGTGCCAGCTCACCACTACCCGGGACAGGGACCGGGGCCAACGTCCTGACTTTC
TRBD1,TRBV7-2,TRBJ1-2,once,CASSFPLGTAYGYTF,TGTGCCAGCAGCTTCCCCCTCGGGACAGCCTATGGCTACACCTTC
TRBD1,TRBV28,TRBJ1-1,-,CASSPHPGQAKGTEAFF,TGTGCCAGCAGTCCCCACCCCGGACAGGCCAAAGGGACTGAAGCTTTCTTT
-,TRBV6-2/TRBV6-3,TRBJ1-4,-,CASSIKRTGIEKLFF,TGTGCCAGCAGTATCAAAAGGACGGGGATTGAAAAACTGTTTTTT
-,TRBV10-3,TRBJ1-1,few,CAISESRLSNTEAFF,TGTGCCATCAGTGAGTCGCGTCTTTCGAACACTGAAGCTTTCTTT
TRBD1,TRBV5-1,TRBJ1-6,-,CASSQGTARLDSPLHF,TGCGCCAGCAGCCAAGGGACAGCGAGACTGGACTCACCCCTCCACTTT
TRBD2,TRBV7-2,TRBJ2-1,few,CASSPRSGGNEQFF,TGTGCCAGCAGCCCGCGATCGGGGGGGAACGAGCAGTTCTTC
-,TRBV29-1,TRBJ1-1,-,CSVVEYTEAFF,TGCAGCGTTGTGGAGTACACTGAAGCTTTCTTT
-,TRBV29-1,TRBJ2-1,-,CSVEGRSDNEQFF,TGCAGCGTTGAAGGGCGGTCAGACAATGAGCAGTTCTTC
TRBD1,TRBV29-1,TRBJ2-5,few,CSAAGTGRETQYF,TGCAGCGCCGCCGGGACAGGGCGAGAGACCCAGTACTTC
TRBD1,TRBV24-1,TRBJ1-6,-,CATSDFTVDRVHSPLHF,TGTGCCACCAGTGACTTTACCGTTGACAGGGTGCATTCACCCCTCCACTTT
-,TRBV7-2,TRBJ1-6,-,CASSLSTGHYNSPLHF,TGTGCCAGCAGCTTATCGACAGGCCATTATAATTCACCCCTCCACTTT
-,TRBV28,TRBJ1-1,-,CASSLGHQNTEAFF,TGTGCCAGCAGTTTAGGACACCAGAACACTGAAGCTTTCTTT
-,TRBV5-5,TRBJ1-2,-,CASSPMDRAQSYTF,TGTGCCAGCAGCCCGATGGATCGCGCACAGAGCTACACCTTC
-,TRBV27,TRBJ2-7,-,CAAGREFPSEQYF,TGTGCCGCCGGCCGGGAGTTCCCTTCCGAGCAGTACTTC
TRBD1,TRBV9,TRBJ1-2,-,CASSVGDRVPTYGYTF,TGTGCCAGCAGCGTAGGAGACAGGGTTCCTACTTATGGCTACACCTTC
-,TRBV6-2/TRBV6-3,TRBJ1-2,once,CASSTTVYGYTF,TGTGCCAGCAGTACCACAGTTTATGGCTACACCTTC
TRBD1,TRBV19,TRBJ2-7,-,CASKGQQSYEQYF,TGTGCCAGTAAGGGACAGCAATCCTACGAGCAGTACTTC
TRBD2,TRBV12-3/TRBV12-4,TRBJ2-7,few,CASSRGGGYEQYF,TGTGCCAGCAGCCGCGGGGGGGGCTACGAGCAGTACTTC
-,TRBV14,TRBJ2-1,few,CASSPLPDYRRSEQFF,TGTGCCAGCAGCCCACTCCCGGACTACAGGCGAAGTGAGCAGTTCTTC
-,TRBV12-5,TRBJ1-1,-,CASGFRENTEAFF,TGTGCTAGTGGTTTTCGGGAGAACACTGAAGCTTTCTTT
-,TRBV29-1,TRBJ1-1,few,CSVVGTEAFF,TGCAGCGTAGTCGGGACTGAAGCTTTCTTT
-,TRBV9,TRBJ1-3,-,CASSVEVRAAGNTIYF,TGTGCCAGCAGCGTAGAAGTCAGGGCCGCTGGAAACACCATATATTTT
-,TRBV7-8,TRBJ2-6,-,CASSATGNSGANVLTF,TGTGCCAGCAGCGCAACAGGGAACTCTGGGGCCAACGTCCTGACTTTC
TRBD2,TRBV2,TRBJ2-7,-,CASRTSGSGEQYF,TGTGCCAGCAGAACTAGCGGGAGTGGCGAGCAGTACTTC
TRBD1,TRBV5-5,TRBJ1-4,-,CASSLYRGATNEKLFF,TGTGCCAGCAGCTTATACAGGGGCGCGACTAATGAAAAACTGTTTTTT
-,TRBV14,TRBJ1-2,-,CASSQDPGIDHGYTF,TGTGCCAGCAGCCAAGATCCGGGTATCGATCATGGCTACACCTTC
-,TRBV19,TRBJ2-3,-,CASSIQASEDTQYF,TGTGCCAGTAGTATACAGGCTAGCGAAGATACGCAGTATTTT
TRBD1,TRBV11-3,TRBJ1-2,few,CASSLVGQEPPNYGYTF,TGTGCCAGCAGCTTAGTGGGACAGGAGCCCCCTAACTATGGCTACACCTTC
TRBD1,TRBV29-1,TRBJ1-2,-,CSVEIRDRENYGYTF,TGCAGCGTTGAGATACGTGACAGGGAGAACTATGGCTACACCTTC
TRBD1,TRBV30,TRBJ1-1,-,CAWSRDRGTEAFF,TGTGCCTGGAGTCGGGACAGAGGAACTGAAGCTTTCTTT
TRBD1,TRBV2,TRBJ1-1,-,CASRSQGDWTEAFF,TGTGCCAGCAGGTCTCAGGGGGACTGGACTGAAGCTTTCTTT
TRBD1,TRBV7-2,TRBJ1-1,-,CASSHDPGQTEAFF,TGTGCCAGCAGTCACGATCCGGGACAGACTGAAGCTTTCTTT
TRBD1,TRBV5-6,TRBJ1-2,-,CASSEGQASNYGYTF,TGTGCCAGCAGCGAAGGACAGGCGTCTAACTATGGCTACACCTTC
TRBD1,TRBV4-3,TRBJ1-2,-,CASSQGTGYGYTF,TGCGCCAGCAGCCAAGGGACAGGGTATGGCTACACCTTC